This T cell receptor (beta chain) was captured by sequencing in a study of CD8+ T cells in alopecia areata (dated by TCRdb to the late 2010s). Concerning the study at large: The treated patients took part in an open-label pilot trial in which moderate-to-severe alopecia areata was treated with oral tofacitinib at 5 to 10 mg twice daily. The study used high-throughput TCRbeta sequencing to examine T cell clonal expansion in alopecia areata, in both the C3H/HeJ mouse model and human patients. Human TCRbeta sequencing covered scalp tissue and sorted CD4+ and CD8+ peripheral blood T cells from patchy and totalis/universalis alopecia areata patients and healthy controls. Clonality in the scalp was compared among normal scalp (n=4), patchy alopecia areata scalp (n=8), and alopecia totalis/universalis scalp (n=8). TCRbeta CDR3 regions were amplified by immunoSEQ multiplex PCR using 35 Vbeta forward and 13 Jbeta reverse primers. Biopsies were taken from tofacitinib-treated patients at baseline and again at 4 and 24 weeks into treatment, and several of those patients also had a later scalp biopsy. Tofacitinib was administered for 6 to 18 months, and 6 months of follow-up off drug were then conducted to assess delayed response and recurrence. In treated patients, disease severity was measured using the SALT score, which gives the percentage of scalp surface area affected. RNA was extracted with the PAXgene miRNA kit for fixed scalp, the miRNeasy kit for PBMCs, and the RNeasy kit for mouse skin. Study-level results and caveats: Unlike mouse skin, which is dominated by gammadelta T cells, normal human skin has resident alphabeta T cells that are also sequenced, and this complicates analysis of the scalp TCR repertoire. Because the treated cohort was small and had just a single nonresponder, larger studies are needed to establish links between baseline CD8+ expansion and response. Many expanded lesional clones were found to persist in scalp and blood during tofacitinib treatment, and relapse after treatment cessation may be partly explained by this persistence. Higher clonality and more expanded CD8+ clones were observed in lesional scalp than in normal scalp, particularly in alopecia totalis/universalis, a finding suggestive of antigenic drive. Compared with mice, TCR sequences shared between patients were less clear, possibly partly because of HLA diversity across the patient population. With tofacitinib, both scalp clonality and the number of expanded CD8+ clones among the top 100 scalp clones went down significantly.

A word on this clone: Its antigen target is currently unknown. It has no much larger one-base neighbor in the sample; base qualities were not kept.

The time point label corresponds to: around 29 days on oral tofacitinib. Interpreted using the paper, the treatment or condition label stands for: oral pan-JAK inhibitor, 5-10 mg twice daily. From alopecia areata patients, peripheral blood was collected along with lesional scalp punch biopsies. After PBMCs were isolated by density centrifugation and stained for CD3, CD4 and CD8, a FACSAria was used to sort CD4+ and CD8+ T cells. The method behind the library was the immunoSEQ multiplex PCR assay. RNA was extracted from all samples and reverse transcribed into cDNA as template for TCR sequencing. SuperScript III was used to make first-strand cDNA, primed with a 2:1 mix of oligo-dT and random hexamers. A synthetic immune receptor repertoire was used to assess amplification bias, and residual bias was removed computationally. From the authors' description of their analysis: After raw reads were preprocessed to remove errors, the CDR3 was defined following IMGT conventions as running from the conserved cysteine to phenylalanine. Clonality was calculated as 1 minus Shannon entropy normalized by log2 of the number of productive unique TCRs. Whether scalp clones were CD4 or CD8 was inferred by matching scalp TCRbeta sequences against CD4 and CD8 repertoires sorted from blood. TCRdb limited this immuneACCESS table to in-frame rearrangements with V and J called. A share of clones is missing; checked studies link under half to unresolved V genes, and the rest is unexplained. V and J calls and clone size follow that table, whereas D and trimming were derived from the DNA. For this sample the table gives more than 130,000 clones, of which approximately 80% were detected only once. 20% to 30% of the sample is taken by the ten largest.

Per the germline V gene, KGHSH is the CDR1 and LQKENI is the CDR2. At the junction V is shortened by 2 bases and J by 1 base, with 14 bases in between. Counted from cysteine to phenylalanine, this CDR3 has 16 amino acids. The only DNA kept is the CDR3, 48 bases in frame from the first base. This TCR derives from a human donor with alopecia areata. The chain links TRBV18 with TRBJ1-1, with an unclear D gene assignment. The sample was CD8+ T cells sorted from blood, taken at week 4, from a patient treated with tofacitinib. The CDR3: CASSPYEDPKNTEAFF. The base sequence is TGTGCCAGCTCACCATACGAGGACCCCAAGAACACTGAAGCTTTCTTT.